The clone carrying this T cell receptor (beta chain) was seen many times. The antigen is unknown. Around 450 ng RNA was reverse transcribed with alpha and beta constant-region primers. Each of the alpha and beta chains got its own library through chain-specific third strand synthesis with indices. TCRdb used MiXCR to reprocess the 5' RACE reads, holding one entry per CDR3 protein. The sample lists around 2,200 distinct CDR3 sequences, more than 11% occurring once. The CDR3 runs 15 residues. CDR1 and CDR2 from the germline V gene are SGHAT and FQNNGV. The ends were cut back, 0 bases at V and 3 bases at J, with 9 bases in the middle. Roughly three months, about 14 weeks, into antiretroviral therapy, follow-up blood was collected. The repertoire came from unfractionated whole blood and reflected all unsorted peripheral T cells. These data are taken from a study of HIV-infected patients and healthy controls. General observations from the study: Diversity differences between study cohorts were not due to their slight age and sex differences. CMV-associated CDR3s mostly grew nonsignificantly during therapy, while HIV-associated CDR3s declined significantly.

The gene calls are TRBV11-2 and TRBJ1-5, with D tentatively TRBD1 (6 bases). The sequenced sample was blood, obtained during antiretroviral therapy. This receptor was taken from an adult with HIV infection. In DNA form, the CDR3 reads TGTGCCAGCAGCTTAGATTTGGGGGCCAATCAGCCCCAGCATTTT. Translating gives CASSLDLGANQPQHF.